The subject of this entry is one T cell receptor (beta chain). Sequencing was performed with immunoSEQ multiplex PCR; in TCRdb, only in-frame clones are kept and a portion is missing. Here the sample spans under 300,000 clones, 70% to 90% being singletons. The participants were between roughly 18 and 89 years old and came from under 25 US areas. The data were obtained in a study of blood T cell repertoires in COVID-19. V was pared by 5 bases and J by 4 bases, with 5 bases between. The CDR3 runs 11 residues. Germline V gives CDR1 SEHNR, CDR2 FQNEAQ (reference sequence). The chain has TRBV7-9 and TRBJ2-5; no clear D. Material for sequencing was PBMCs or T cells enriched from blood (not recorded which). The TCR was taken from a woman in her forties or fifties who had recovered from COVID-19. The CDR3 loop is CASSPLETQYF. CDR3 coding DNA: TGTGCCAGCAGCCCTCTAGAGACCCAGTACTTC.